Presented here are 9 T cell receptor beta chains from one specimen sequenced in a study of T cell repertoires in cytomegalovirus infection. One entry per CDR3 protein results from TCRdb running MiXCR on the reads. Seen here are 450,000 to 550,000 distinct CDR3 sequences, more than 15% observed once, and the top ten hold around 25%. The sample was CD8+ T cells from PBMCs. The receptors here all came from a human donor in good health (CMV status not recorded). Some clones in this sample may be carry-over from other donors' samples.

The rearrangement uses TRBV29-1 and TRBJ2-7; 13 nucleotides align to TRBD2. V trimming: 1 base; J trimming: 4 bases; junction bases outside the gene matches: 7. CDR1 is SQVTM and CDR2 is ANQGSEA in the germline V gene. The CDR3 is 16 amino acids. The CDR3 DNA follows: TGCAGCGTTGAAGGGATGGGACTAGCGGGGCGGTACGAGCAGTACTTC. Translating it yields CSVEGMGLAGRYEQYF.

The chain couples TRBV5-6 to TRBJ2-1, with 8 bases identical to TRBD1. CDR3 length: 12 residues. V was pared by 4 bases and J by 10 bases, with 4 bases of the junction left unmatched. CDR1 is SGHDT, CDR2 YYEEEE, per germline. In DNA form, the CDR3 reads TGTGCCAGCAGCCCGACAGGGGAAGAGCAGTTCTTC. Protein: CASSPTGEEQFF.

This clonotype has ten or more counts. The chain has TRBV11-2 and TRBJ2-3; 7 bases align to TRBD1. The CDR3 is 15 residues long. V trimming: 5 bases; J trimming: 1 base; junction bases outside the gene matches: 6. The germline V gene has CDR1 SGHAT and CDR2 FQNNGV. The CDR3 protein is CASSPRTGRTDTQYF. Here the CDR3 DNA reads TGTGCCAGCAGCCCACGGACAGGACGCACAGATACGCAGTATTTT. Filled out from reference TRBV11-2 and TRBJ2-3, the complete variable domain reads EAGVAQSPRYKIIEKRQSVAFWCNPISGHATLYWYQQILGQGPKLLIQFQNNGVVDDSQLPKDRFSAERLKGVDSTLKIQPAKLEDSAVYLCASSPRTGRTDTQYFGPGTRLTVL.

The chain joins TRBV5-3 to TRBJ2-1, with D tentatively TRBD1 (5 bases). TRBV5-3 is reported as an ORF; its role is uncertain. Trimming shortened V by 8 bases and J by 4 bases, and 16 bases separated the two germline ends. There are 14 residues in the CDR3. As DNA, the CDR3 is TGTGCCAGCAGAAACTTAGGGGCGTACAATGAGCAGTTCTTC. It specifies CASRNLGAYNEQFF.

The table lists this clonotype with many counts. Here the CDR3 DNA reads TGTGCCATCAGTAAATTAACCAGGGGGCGGATGGGCACTGAAGCTTTCTTT. It specifies CAISKLTRGRMGTEAFF. The gene calls are TRBV10-3 and TRBJ1-1; 8 positions match TRBD1. In germline, CDR1 is ENHRY, CDR2 SYGVKD. Trimming cost V 5 bases and J 4 bases; bases outside gene matches: 15. CDR3 length equals 17 residues.

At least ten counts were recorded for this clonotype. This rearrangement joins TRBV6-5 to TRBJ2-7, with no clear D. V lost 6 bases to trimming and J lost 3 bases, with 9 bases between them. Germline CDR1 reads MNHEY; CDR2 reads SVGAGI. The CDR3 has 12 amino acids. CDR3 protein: CASSSMDYEQYF. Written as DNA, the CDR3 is TGTGCCAGCAGCTCGATGGACTACGAGCAGTACTTC.

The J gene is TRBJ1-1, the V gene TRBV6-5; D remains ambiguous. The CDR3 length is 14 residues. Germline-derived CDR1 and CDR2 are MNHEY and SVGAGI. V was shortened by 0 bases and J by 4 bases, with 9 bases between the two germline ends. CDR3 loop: CASSYSGLGTEAFF. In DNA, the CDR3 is TGTGCCAGCAGTTACTCAGGGCTCGGCACTGAAGCTTTCTTT.

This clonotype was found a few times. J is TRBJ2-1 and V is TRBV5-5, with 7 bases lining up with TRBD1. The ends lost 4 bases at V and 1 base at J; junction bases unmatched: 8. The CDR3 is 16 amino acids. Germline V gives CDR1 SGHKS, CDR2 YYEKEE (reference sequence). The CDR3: CASSQPDRDSYNEQFF. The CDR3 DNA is TGTGCCAGCAGCCAACCTGACAGGGATTCCTACAATGAGCAGTTCTTC.

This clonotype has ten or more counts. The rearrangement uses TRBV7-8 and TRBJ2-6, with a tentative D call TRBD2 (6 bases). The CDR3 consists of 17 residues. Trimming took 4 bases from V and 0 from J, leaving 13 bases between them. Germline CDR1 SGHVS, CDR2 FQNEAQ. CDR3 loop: CASSSGGGSSGANVLTF. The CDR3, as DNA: TGTGCCAGCAGCTCCGGGGGAGGCAGCTCTGGGGCCAACGTCCTGACTTTC.